A selection of T cell receptor beta chains follows, all from one sample in a study of blood T cells in healthy people across ages. TCRdb re-called the 5' RACE reads with MiXCR, one entry per CDR3 protein. The sample shows hundreds of thousands of distinct CDR3 sequences, around 38% of them seen only once. Sequenced sample: blood. These receptors all stem from a man older than 75 in good health. CDR3s include the opening cysteine and the closing phenylalanine or tryptophan. The D gene is left open where the match is weak. The size of a clone is reported for some rows only, either as once, few or many, or as a class for expanded clones.

CASSPTTASGNTIYF,TGTGCCAGCTCACCAACAACTGCCTCTGGAAACACCATATATTTT,TRBJ1-3,NA,TRBV18,NA
CSARDGRATYGYTF,TGCAGTGCTAGAGACGGCAGGGCGACCTATGGCTACACCTTC,TRBJ1-2,few,TRBV20-1,NA
CASVSRTVEIQEAFF,TGTGCCAGCGTTTCAAGGACAGTCGAGATACAAGAAGCTTTCTTT,TRBJ1-1,NA,TRBV27,NA
CASKPSAFTDTQYF,TGTGCCAGTAAACCTAGCGCTTTCACAGATACGCAGTATTTT,TRBJ2-3,NA,TRBV11-2,NA
CSARKTTPQETQYF,TGCAGTGCTAGAAAGACAACCCCCCAAGAGACCCAGTACTTC,TRBJ2-5,NA,TRBV20-1,NA
CASRVFMNTEAFF,TGCGCCAGCAGAGTCTTCATGAACACTGAAGCTTTCTTT,TRBJ1-1,few,TRBV5-1,NA
CASRDITAYNEQFF,TGTGCCAGCAGGGATATTACAGCTTACAATGAGCAGTTCTTC,TRBJ2-1,NA,TRBV6-1,NA
CASSQMLETQYF,TGCGCCAGCAGCCAAATGTTGGAGACCCAGTACTTC,TRBJ2-5,NA,TRBV10-2,NA
CATSDLRGVSRLGEQFF,TGTGCCACCAGTGATTTAAGGGGGGTGTCGAGGCTGGGTGAGCAGTTCTTC,TRBJ2-1,NA,TRBV24-1,NA
CAGTGAGANVLTF,TGTGCCGGGACAGGGGCCGGGGCCAACGTCCTGACTTTC,TRBJ2-6,NA,TRBV7-9,TRBD1
CASSNPRGGGETQYF,TGTGCCAGCAGTAACCCTCGGGGGGGCGGAGAGACCCAGTACTTC,TRBJ2-5,NA,TRBV6-2/TRBV6-3,TRBD2
CASRNYNEQFF,TGTGCCAGCAGAAATTACAATGAGCAGTTCTTC,TRBJ2-1,few,TRBV28,NA
CSVKGGEQADYEQYF,TGCAGCGTAAAAGGTGGGGAACAGGCGGACTACGAGCAGTACTTC,TRBJ2-7,many,TRBV29-1,NA
CASSDRRLANYGYTF,TGTGCCAGCAGTGATCGGAGACTAGCTAACTATGGCTACACCTTC,TRBJ1-2,NA,TRBV27,NA
CSVGDRPAREQYF,TGCAGCGTTGGTGACAGACCCGCTCGGGAGCAGTACTTC,TRBJ2-7,many,TRBV29-1,NA
CSAQGTYTYNEQFF,TGCAGTGCCCAAGGGACTTACACCTACAATGAGCAGTTCTTC,TRBJ2-1,NA,TRBV20-1,NA
CSVERGPNEKLFF,TGCAGTGTTGAGAGGGGCCCTAATGAAAAACTGTTTTTT,TRBJ1-4,NA,TRBV20-1,NA
CSARGAQNLLAYEQFF,TGCAGTGCTAGGGGGGCCCAAAACCTTCTAGCATATGAGCAGTTCTTC,TRBJ2-1,NA,TRBV20-1,NA
CAISGTGGSYTF,TGTGCCATCAGCGGGACAGGGGGCAGCTACACCTTC,TRBJ1-2,NA,TRBV10-3,TRBD1
CSVENLPYEQYF,TGCAGCGTTGAGAATCTACCCTACGAGCAGTACTTC,TRBJ2-7,many,TRBV29-1,NA
CTSSSKVTALVEGYTF,TGTACCAGCAGCTCGAAGGTGACGGCCTTGGTAGAAGGCTACACCTTC,TRBJ1-2,NA,TRBV7-9,NA
CSASGATGRDFNQPQHF,TGCAGTGCTAGCGGAGCCACCGGCAGGGACTTCAATCAGCCCCAGCATTTT,TRBJ1-5,NA,TRBV20-1,NA
CASSLAAGRQETQYF,TGCGCCAGCAGCTTGGCGGCAGGGCGGCAAGAGACCCAGTACTTC,TRBJ2-5,NA,TRBV5-1,NA
CASSVKGDLGGYTF,TGTGCCAGCAGCGTAAAAGGGGACTTGGGAGGCTACACCTTC,TRBJ1-2,few,TRBV9,NA
CASTSGDRRYEQYF,TGTGCCAGCACCTCAGGGGACCGCAGATACGAGCAGTACTTC,TRBJ2-7,few,TRBV7-2,NA
CASSLAVAYSNQPQHF,TGTGCCAGCAGCTTAGCTGTGGCCTATAGCAATCAGCCCCAGCATTTT,TRBJ1-5,NA,TRBV7-2,NA
CASSSLGVSTDAQYF,TGTGCCAGCAGCTCTCTTGGAGTTAGCACAGATGCGCAGTATTTT,TRBJ2-3,NA,TRBV14,NA
CASSLIDSGDTQYF,TGTGCCAGCAGTCTTATTGACTCGGGGGACACGCAGTATTTT,TRBJ2-3,NA,TRBV27,NA
CASRQRDSKTYEQYF,TGTGCCAGCAGACAAAGGGACAGCAAAACCTACGAGCAGTACTTC,TRBJ2-7,NA,TRBV3-1,TRBD1
CASSSPTGRGETQYF,TGTGCCAGCAGTTCCCCGACCGGGAGAGGAGAGACCCAGTACTTC,TRBJ2-5,NA,TRBV12-3/TRBV12-4,NA
CASRPTSGGGGEQFF,TGTGCCAGCAGACCCACTAGCGGGGGGGGCGGTGAGCAGTTCTTC,TRBJ2-1,NA,TRBV11-2,TRBD2
CASSQDASGSYNEQFF,TGCGCCAGCAGCCAAGACGCTAGCGGTTCCTACAATGAGCAGTTCTTC,TRBJ2-1,NA,TRBV4-1,TRBD2
CSARVPFTGGYEQYF,TGCAGTGCTAGAGTCCCCTTTACAGGGGGCTACGAGCAGTACTTC,TRBJ2-7,NA,TRBV20-1,TRBD1
CATSEWDNEQFF,TGCGCCACCAGTGAGTGGGACAATGAGCAGTTCTTC,TRBJ2-1,NA,TRBV24-1,NA
CSATSTREVDNEQFF,TGCAGTGCAACTTCGACGCGGGAGGTTGACAATGAGCAGTTCTTC,TRBJ2-1,few,TRBV20-1,TRBD2
CASSQDFGQGEVYGYTF,TGTGCCAGCAGCCAAGATTTCGGACAGGGGGAGGTCTATGGCTACACCTTC,TRBJ1-2,NA,TRBV4-2,TRBD1
CASSSDAGTGAGGNSPLHF,TGTGCCAGCAGTTCCGACGCCGGGACAGGGGCCGGGGGTAATTCACCCCTCCACTTT,TRBJ1-6,NA,TRBV28,TRBD1
CATSSDFSGKVHNEQFF,TGTGCCACCAGTAGTGATTTTTCAGGGAAGGTTCACAATGAGCAGTTCTTC,TRBJ2-1,NA,TRBV24-1,NA
CASSLFLQETQYF,TGTGCCAGCAGTTTATTTTTGCAAGAGACCCAGTACTTC,TRBJ2-5,few,TRBV12-3/TRBV12-4,NA
CASSLQLSSSYNEQFF,TGTGCCAGCAGCTTACAGCTATCTAGCTCCTACAATGAGCAGTTCTTC,TRBJ2-1,few,TRBV7-2,NA
CASSRKSAVDDEQFF,TGTGCCAGCAGCCGCAAGTCAGCGGTGGACGATGAGCAGTTCTTC,TRBJ2-1,NA,TRBV4-2,NA
CASSEFNRLEQYF,TGTGCCAGCAGTGAATTCAACAGGTTGGAGCAGTACTTC,TRBJ2-5,many,TRBV25-1,NA
CAGRLTDTQYF,TGTGCCGGCAGACTCACAGATACGCAGTATTTT,TRBJ2-3,few,TRBV19,NA
CASSYSWDRANTEAFF,TGTGCCAGCAGTTACTCCTGGGACAGGGCAAACACTGAAGCTTTCTTT,TRBJ1-1,NA,TRBV6-6,TRBD1
CASSLSVGTTYNEQFF,TGTGCCAGCAGTTTATCGGTCGGGACTACCTACAATGAGCAGTTCTTC,TRBJ2-1,few,TRBV12-3/TRBV12-4,TRBD2
CSVGAGIMNTEAFF,TGCAGCGTGGGGGCGGGCATCATGAACACTGAAGCTTTCTTT,TRBJ1-1,few,TRBV29-1,NA
CSMSTPINTEAFF,TGCAGCATGAGTACACCTATTAACACTGAAGCTTTCTTT,TRBJ1-1,few,TRBV29-1,NA
CATSSGLTTGELFF,TGTGCCACCAGCAGTGGCCTTACCACCGGGGAGCTGTTTTTT,TRBJ2-2,NA,TRBV15,NA
CASGFRGRSYNEQYF,TGTGCCAGCGGCTTCAGGGGACGCTCCTACAATGAGCAGTACTTC,TRBJ2-7,NA,TRBV7-8,NA
CASSYARQGYNEQYF,TGTGCCAGCAGTTACGCAAGACAGGGATACAATGAGCAGTACTTC,TRBJ2-5,once,TRBV12-3/TRBV12-4,TRBD1
CSAFRDYGYTF,TGCAGCGCCTTCCGGGATTATGGCTACACCTTC,TRBJ1-2,many,TRBV29-1,NA
CATSDPGTLSGANVLTF,TGTGCCACCAGTGATCCCGGTACCCTATCAGGGGCCAACGTCCTGACTTTC,TRBJ2-6,few,TRBV24-1,NA
CASSQEGDLHNERFF,TGCGCCAGCAGCCAAGAGGGGGACCTTCACAATGAGCGGTTCTTC,TRBJ2-1,NA,TRBV4-3,NA
CASSLSSGQIFSYEQYF,TGTGCCAGCAGCTTGTCTTCGGGACAGATTTTTTCCTACGAGCAGTACTTC,TRBJ2-7,NA,TRBV5-8,TRBD1
CASSTGGDKNIQYF,TGTGCCAGCTCGACAGGGGGGGACAAAAACATTCAGTACTTC,TRBJ2-4,few,TRBV18,TRBD1
CASSQEREGKAYEQYF,TGCGCCAGCAGCCAAGAGCGGGAGGGTAAAGCCTACGAGCAGTACTTC,TRBJ2-7,NA,TRBV4-1,TRBD2
CASSQELGQALSYNSPLHF,TGCGCCAGCAGCCAAGAGCTTGGGCAAGCACTCTCCTATAATTCACCCCTCCACTTT,TRBJ1-6,NA,TRBV4-3,NA
CSARFTGGNYGYTF,TGCAGTGCTAGATTTACAGGGGGCAACTATGGCTACACCTTC,TRBJ1-2,once,TRBV20-1,TRBD1
CASSQDLVGYNEQFF,TGTGCCAGCAGCCAAGACCTAGTGGGGTACAATGAGCAGTTCTTC,TRBJ2-1,NA,TRBV4-2,NA
CASSSTGTGSYNEQYF,TGTGCCAGCAGCTCCACCGGGACAGGGTCCTACAATGAGCAGTACTTC,TRBJ2-5,NA,TRBV7-9,TRBD1